The 13 T cell receptor beta chains below come from one sample, sequenced in a study of cytomegalovirus exposure and HLA in healthy donors. It was with 60 Vbeta and 13 Jbeta primers that the PCR ran. Sequencing used immunoSEQ multiplex PCR; TCRdb keeps in-frame clones, though not all of them. The table for this sample gives about 170,000 clones. The sample comprised PBMCs. These receptors came from a woman aged 18-29 years in good health and CMV-seropositive.

CDR3 DNA sequence: TGTGCCAGCAGCGGGACAGCTAATGAAAAACTGTTTTTT. This sequence encodes CASSGTANEKLFF. V usage is TRBV7-6 and J usage is TRBJ1-4; 7 bases fit TRBD1. V lost 5 bases, J lost 3 bases, and 0 bases stayed unmatched. CDR1 is SGHVS and CDR2 is FNYEAQ in the germline V gene. The CDR3 is 13 amino acids.

The chain recombines TRBV23-1 with TRBJ2-5; D may be TRBD1 (7 bases). TRBV23-1 is noted as an ORF with a role that remains uncertain. V was trimmed by 8 bases and J by 3 bases, leaving 31 bases between them. The CDR3 loop spans 19 amino acids. CDR3: CASGYPDRSWRGFKETQYF. CDR3 DNA: TGCGCCAGCGGATACCCGGACAGGTCATGGAGGGGATTCAAAGAGACCCAGTACTTC.

The chain has TRBV9 and TRBJ2-1; 11 bases align to TRBD2. V lost 4 bases and J lost 7; bases outside the gene matches: 7. The germline gives CDR1 SGDLS, CDR2 YYNGEE. This CDR3 is 15 amino acids long. The CDR3 here is CASSPQGLAGNEQFF. The CDR3 nucleotides are TGTGCCAGCAGCCCCCAAGGACTAGCGGGTAATGAGCAGTTCTTC.

V and J are TRBV5-1 and TRBJ1-2; 10 nucleotides match TRBD1. CDR3 size: 13 residues. With 6 bases clipped from V and 4 bases from J, the junction kept 3 bases outside the gene matches. Germline loops: CDR1 SGHRS, CDR2 YFSETQ. The CDR3 DNA reads TGCGCCAGCACCGGACAGGGGGTCTATGGCTACACCTTC. Protein product: CASTGQGVYGYTF. The full variable domain, rest sourced from reference TRBV5-1 and TRBJ1-2, is KAGVTQTPRYLIKTRGQQVTLSCSPISGHRSVSWYQQTPGQGLQFLFEYFSETQRNKGNFPGRFSGRQFSNSRSEMNVSTLELGDSALYLCASTGQGVYGYTFGSGTRLTVV.

The chain is built from TRBV6-1 and TRBJ2-5; D call uncertain. Trimming removed 5 bases at V and 4 bases at J, with 11 bases between. The CDR3 loop spans 13 amino acids. Germline CDR1 reads MNHNS; CDR2 reads SASEGT. The CDR3 bases are TGTGCCAGCAGTCACCGAGGTCGAGAGACCCAGTACTTC. Its translation is CASSHRGRETQYF.

This sequence joins TRBV28 and TRBJ1-2; tentatively, D is TRBD1 (6 bases). The CDR3 extends over 14 amino acids. Trimming cost V 3 bases and J 8 bases, with 16 bases left between them. Germline V CDR1 and CDR2: MDHEN, SYDVKM. CDR3 DNA sequence: TGTGCCAGCAGTTTGACGTCCCTGACAGGAGGCTACACCTTC. Its protein is CASSLTSLTGGYTF.

J is TRBJ1-1 and V is TRBV28, with TRBD1 identical over 7 bases. There are 14 residues in the CDR3. Germline lookup yields CDR1 MDHEN and CDR2 SYDVKM. V lost 6 bases and J lost 1; bases outside the gene matches: 5. CDR3 in DNA: TGTGCCAGCAGGTCGGGACAGAAGAACACTGAAGCTTTCTTT. The encoded protein is CASRSGQKNTEAFF. Combining the CDR3 with reference TRBV28 and TRBJ1-1 gives the whole variable domain DVKVTQSSRYLVKRTGEKVFLECVQDMDHENMFWYRQDPGLGLRLIYFSYDVKMKEKGDIPEGYSVSREKKERFSLILESASTNQTSMYLCASRSGQKNTEAFFGQGTRLTVV.

This sequence joins TRBV15 and TRBJ2-3, with TRBD2 matching over 8 bases. The V and J ends lost 7 bases and 4 bases, in that order; junction bases with no gene match: 10. This CDR3 region has 15 residues. Germline lookup yields CDR1 LNHNV and CDR2 YYDKDF (reference sequence). The CDR3 reads CATTQRRAGADTQYF. For the CDR3, the DNA is TGTGCCACCACCCAAAGGAGAGCGGGGGCAGATACGCAGTATTTT.

V is TRBV10-3 and J is TRBJ2-1, with D perhaps TRBD2 (7 bases). V gave up 4 bases and J gave up 10 bases, with 20 bases separating them. Germline CDR1 and CDR2: ENHRY and SYGVKD. The CDR3 runs to 15 residues. CDR3 nucleotide sequence: TGTGCCATCAGTGGGGAGGGGGGGCCCTACGAAGAGCAGTTCTTC. The encoded protein is CAISGEGGPYEEQFF.

This chain joins TRBV28 and TRBJ2-3; 9 bases fit TRBD1. This CDR3 has 16 residues. J was trimmed by 5 bases and V by 5 bases; bases with no gene match: 11. CDR1 and CDR2 from the germline V gene are MDHEN and SYDVKM. CDR3 residues: CASSRPGQGTKDTQYF. CDR3 sequence (DNA): TGTGCCAGCAGTCGCCCGGGACAGGGTACCAAAGATACGCAGTATTTT.

The chain uses TRBV7-6 and TRBJ2-5, with 8 bases identical to TRBD1. This CDR3 spans 15 amino acids. Germline CDR1 SGHVS, CDR2 FNYEAQ. The V gene end was trimmed by 5 bases and the J gene end by 2 bases; junction bases not matched to a gene: 7. The CDR3 reads CASSTRQGPQETQYF. The CDR3 coding sequence is TGTGCCAGCAGCACCCGACAGGGGCCGCAAGAGACCCAGTACTTC.

Written as DNA, the CDR3 is TGTGCCAGCAGCACCGGGACAGGTCTTTCTGGAAACACCATATATTTT. This translates into CASSTGTGLSGNTIYF. V gene TRBV9 combines with J gene TRBJ1-3; 8 positions match TRBD1. The V gene end was trimmed by 4 bases and the J gene end by 1 base; junction bases not matched to a gene: 7. This CDR3 spans 16 amino acids. The germline V gene has CDR1 SGDLS and CDR2 YYNGEE.

The chain uses TRBV14 and TRBJ1-2; 9 bases are a match to TRBD1. In germline, CDR1 is SGHDN, CDR2 FVKESK. This CDR3 has 17 amino acids. V lost 3 bases to trimming and J lost 6 bases; unmatched junction nucleotides: 14. CDR3 nucleotide sequence: TGTGCCAGCAGCCATTCCTTATTGAGGACAGGGGAAAATGGCTACACCTTC. Its translation: CASSHSLLRTGENGYTF.